What follows describes a single T cell receptor beta chain. Its antigen is unknown. The data stem from a study of cytomegalovirus exposure and HLA in healthy donors. Amplification used 60 Vbeta primers and 13 Jbeta primers. Data came from immunoSEQ multiplex PCR; TCRdb stores just in-frame clones and leaves some out. This table has about 120,000 clones, 80% appearing once. Whole-study results and caveats: At a 0.05 false discovery rate, a later analysis found some 18,000 TCR beta sequences to be associated with HLA alleles. Reports indicate that TCR beta sequences accurately predicted the HLA-A and HLA-B alleles of most subjects.

After removal of 6 bases from V and 3 bases from J, the junction contained 9 bases not matched to a gene. Germline V gives CDR1 MNHNY, CDR2 SVGAGI (reference sequence). CDR3 length: 16 amino acids. The J gene is TRBJ1-5, the V gene TRBV6-6; 9 nucleotides line up with TRBD1. The source of this sequence is a male donor in good health and CMV-seronegative. Sequencing was performed on PBMCs. The CDR3 nucleotides are TGTGCCAGCAGGACGGACAGGGGAAGGCTCAATCAGCCCCAGCATTTT. Translated: CASRTDRGRLNQPQHF.